This entry features one T cell receptor beta chain sequence. In the original analysis: Amplified reference gene primers provided the basis for estimating nucleated cell counts. Method: immunoSEQ multiplex PCR; TCRdb's copy keeps in-frame clones and lacks some. Clonal size and the V and J genes are those of that table, whereas D and trimming came from the DNA. Of about 26,000 clones in the sample, just under 95% were seen once. This specimen comes from a study of blood T cell repertoires in COVID-19. Study as a whole: Acute and convalescent COVID-19 specimens originated in the United States, Italy and Spain. In each case, the material was cDNA or gDNA derived from T cells, B-cell-depleted T cells, or PBMCs.

V lost 0 bases, J lost 0 bases, and 21 bases lay in between. The CDR3 contains 21 residues. This chain connects TRBV6-7 to TRBJ2-6; D is ambiguous. TRBV6-7 carries the ORF label, with uncertain function. Material: peripheral blood. The clonotype comes from a human donor with active COVID-19. The donor label of this sample is uncertain. CDR3 amino acids: CASSYSNVSHYSSSGANVLTF. In nucleotides, the CDR3 is TGTGCCAGCAGTTACTCGAACGTCAGTCACTATTCAAGCTCTGGGGCCAACGTCCTGACTTTC.